One and the same sample provided the 3 T cell receptor beta chains below, sequenced in a study of cytomegalovirus exposure and HLA in healthy donors. The PCR had 60 Vbeta and 13 Jbeta primers. Repertoires were generated with immunoSEQ multiplex PCR, while TCRdb's copy carries only in-frame clones and drops some. Found here are over 150,000 clones, 65% to 85% of them singletons; the top ten hold more than 1%. The sample was PBMCs. The receptors derive from a boy younger than 10 in good health and CMV-seronegative.

The chain employs TRBV6-5 and TRBJ1-1; maybe TRBD1 (6 bases). Per germline, CDR1 MNHEY and CDR2 SVGAGI. This CDR3 is built from 14 residues. V was pared by 0 bases and J by 8 bases, with 13 bases between. In DNA, the CDR3 is TGTGCCAGCAGTTACTCGGAGCAGGGGAAGGAAGCTTTCTTT. Amino acid sequence: CASSYSEQGKEAFF.

On this clone: The junction shows a germline mismatch at one end, possibly a read error. The chain recombines TRBV10-2 with TRBJ2-6; TRBD1 aligns across 12 bases. Germline CDR1 reads WSHSY; CDR2 reads SAAADI. CDR3 size: 17 residues. The CDR3 loop is CASSEPGQGAGANGLTF. CDR3 sequence (DNA): TGCGCCAGCAGTGAGCCGGGACAGGGGGCTGGGGCCAACGGCCTGACTTTC.

The chain combines TRBV6-6 with TRBJ2-7, with TRBD2 matching over 9 bases. Germline V gene lookup returns CDR1 MNHNY and CDR2 SVGAGI (reference sequence). The junction had 8 bases not matched to a gene; V was cut back by 8 bases and J by 6 bases. The CDR3 spans 13 residues. The CDR3 reads CASLHQREAEQYF. In DNA form, the CDR3 reads TGTGCCAGCCTCCATCAGCGGGAGGCCGAGCAGTACTTC.